The rows below give T cell receptor beta chains drawn from one sample of a study of cytomegalovirus exposure and HLA in healthy donors. TCRdb's copy holds only in-frame clones and misses some; the assay was immunoSEQ multiplex PCR. In the table there are over 200,000 clones, about 86% of which are singletons. Sequences were obtained from PBMCs. The receptors here all came from a woman aged 18-30 years in good health and CMV-seronegative. The CDR3 runs from the conserved cysteine through the conserved F or W. D genes are given only for firm matches. Clone size is stated in some rows and not others, as once, few, many or a class when expanded.

v_call	j_call	d_call	clone_size	cdr3_nt	cdr3_aa
TRBV6-1	TRBJ2-7	NA	once	TGTGCCAGCAAGCGTGCCTCATCCGAGCAGTACTTC	CASKRASSEQYF
TRBV9	TRBJ1-3	NA	NA	TGTGCCAGCAGCGTTGCTGGGGCAGCAATCTCTGGAAACACCATATATTTT	CASSVAGAAISGNTIYF
TRBV29-1	TRBJ1-2	NA	NA	TGCAGCGTAAGGGGGGGGGTAAAGGGTGGCTACACCTTC	CSVRGGVKGGYTF
TRBV7-3	TRBJ1-5	NA	NA	TGTGCCAGCAGCGCCGCCAGGCCTTTCGATCAGCCCCAGCATTTT	CASSAARPFDQPQHF
TRBV9	TRBJ1-2	NA	NA	TGTGCCAGCACCTACGGGTCGGCCGAATATGGCTACACCTTC	CASTYGSAEYGYTF
TRBV2	TRBJ2-5	TRBD2	NA	TGTGCCAGCAGTGATGGGAGGGATTACCAAGAGACCCAGTACTTC	CASSDGRDYQETQYF
TRBV27	TRBJ1-5	NA	NA	TGTGCCAGCAGTCCAACAGGGAACGGTCAGCCCCAGCATTTT	CASSPTGNGQPQHF
TRBV4-3	TRBJ2-3	NA	NA	TGCGCCAGCAGCCAAGTCTGGTTAGCAGGGGATGGAGATACGCAGTATTTT	CASSQVWLAGDGDTQYF
TRBV27	TRBJ2-7	NA	NA	TGTGCCAGCAGTTTACGGCAGGGCGGCGAGCAGTACTTC	CASSLRQGGEQYF
TRBV6-1	TRBJ1-1	NA	NA	TGTGCCAGCAGTGAATTTGGGCTAGGGAGTAAGAACACTGAAGCTTTCTTT	CASSEFGLGSKNTEAFF
TRBV6-4	TRBJ2-6	TRBD1	NA	TGTGCCAGCAGCGGGACAGGAAGGGAAAAGCGCTCTGGGGCCAACGTCCTGACTTTC	CASSGTGREKRSGANVLTF
TRBV11-3	TRBJ1-2	NA	NA	TGTGCCAGCAGCTTCGGTCCCACTAACTATGGCTACACCTTC	CASSFGPTNYGYTF
TRBV6-5	TRBJ2-3	TRBD2	NA	TGTGCCAGCAGTTCACCTAGCGGGAATACAGATACGCAGTATTTT	CASSSPSGNTDTQYF
TRBV28	TRBJ2-1	NA	NA	TGTGCCAGCAGTCCCGTCCGAGGCTCCTACAATGAGCAGTTCTTC	CASSPVRGSYNEQFF
TRBV30	TRBJ2-7	TRBD1	NA	TGTGCCTGGAGCCCAACAGGGGTAAGCTCCTACGAGCAGTACTTC	CAWSPTGVSSYEQYF
TRBV27	TRBJ2-7	TRBD2	NA	TGTGCCAGCAGTTTGCGTGGCGGGAGCTCCTACGAGCAGTACTTC	CASSLRGGSSYEQYF
TRBV30	TRBJ2-7	TRBD2	NA	TGTGCTATACCCGGGGAGCGGGAGGGTAGATACGAGCAGTACTTC	CAIPGEREGRYEQYF
TRBV27	TRBJ2-7	TRBD1	NA	TGTGCCACCGGACGACAGGGTAGGTCCTACGAGCAGTACTTC	CATGRQGRSYEQYF
TRBV4-3	TRBJ2-1	NA	NA	TGCGCCAGCAGCCAAAACCAACTCTCCTACAATGAGCAGTTCTTC	CASSQNQLSYNEQFF
TRBV21-1	TRBJ2-1	NA	NA	TGTGCCAGCAGCAAACGGACTGGTGGGGAGCAGTTCTTC	CASSKRTGGEQFF
TRBV27	TRBJ2-1	NA	NA	TGTGCCAGCAGTTTTGAGCAGGGGGAGCAGTTCTTC	CASSFEQGEQFF
TRBV4-2	TRBJ1-2	TRBD1	few	TGTGCCAGCAGCCAAGTAGCGGAGGGGGCTGGGGGCTACACCTTC	CASSQVAEGAGGYTF
TRBV30	TRBJ2-7	TRBD1	NA	TGTGCCTGGAGTGTCGGGACAGGGGAAGTACACGAGCAGTACTTC	CAWSVGTGEVHEQYF
TRBV5-4	TRBJ2-7	NA	once	TGTGCCAGCAGCCCTACCGAGGGAATAGCTATGTACGAGCAGTACTTC	CASSPTEGIAMYEQYF
TRBV9	TRBJ2-7	NA	NA	TGTGCCAGCAGCCCCGCGGTTACCTACGAGCAGTACTTC	CASSPAVTYEQYF
TRBV6-6	TRBJ2-1	TRBD2	NA	TGTGCCAGCCATACCCCGCGCGGGAGCTACAATGAGCAGTTCTTC	CASHTPRGSYNEQFF
TRBV28	TRBJ2-1	NA	NA	TGTGCCAGCAGTTTAGCAGGGGTGTTTAATGAGCAGTTCTTC	CASSLAGVFNEQFF
TRBV30	TRBJ2-3	NA	NA	TGTGCCTGGAGTGTAGCACTAACAGATACGCAGTATTTT	CAWSVALTDTQYF
TRBV5-1	TRBJ2-5	NA	NA	TGCGCCAGCAGCTTGGGTGCTAGAGAGACCCAGTACTTC	CASSLGARETQYF
TRBV10-3	TRBJ1-2	TRBD1	NA	TGTGCCATCAGCGTGGACAGGGCCTATGGCTACACCTTC	CAISVDRAYGYTF
TRBV10-1	TRBJ2-3	TRBD1	NA	TGCGCCACCCCTCCGGGACAGACCCCCGATACGCAGTATTTT	CATPPGQTPDTQYF
TRBV4-1	TRBJ2-1	NA	NA	TGCGCCAGCAGCCAAGAGAACATCTACAATGAGCAGTTCTTC	CASSQENIYNEQFF
TRBV19	TRBJ2-1	NA	NA	TGTGCCAGTAGTATTGCGCTAGGCAATGAGCAGTTCTTC	CASSIALGNEQFF
TRBV19	TRBJ1-2	NA	NA	TGTGCCAGTAGTACGTCATCGGGACATTATGGCTACACCTTC	CASSTSSGHYGYTF
TRBV7-9	TRBJ2-1	TRBD2	NA	TGTGCCAGCAGCCGCAGCGGGAGGGCCGTTCATAATGAGCAGTTCTTC	CASSRSGRAVHNEQFF
TRBV11-2	TRBJ2-1	NA	NA	TGTGCCAGCAGCTTACAAGCGGGCGGCTACAATGAGCAGTTCTTC	CASSLQAGGYNEQFF